The 27 T cell receptor beta chains reported below all come from one sample, sequenced in a study of shared clonotypes between healthy human individuals. Repertoires were generated with immunoSEQ multiplex PCR, while TCRdb's copy carries only in-frame clones and drops some. In the table there are some 630,000 clones, roughly 96% of which are singletons. The naive CD8 fraction comprised CD45RO-negative cells positively selected for CCR7 and excluded terminally differentiated effector memory CD45RA+ cells. The specimen sequenced was naive CD8+ T cells sorted from blood. Receptors originate from a woman aged 25 to 39 in good health.

This chain uses TRBV7-2 with TRBJ2-1, with D hard to call. There are 12 residues in the CDR3. Trimming cost V 3 bases and J 6 bases, with 6 bases left between them. The germline V gene has CDR1 SGHTA and CDR2 FQGNSA. The CDR3 loop is CASSFSSNEQFF. CDR3 DNA sequence: TGTGCCAGCAGCTTTTCCAGCAATGAGCAGTTCTTC. Supplemented by reference TRBV7-2 and TRBJ2-1, the full variable domain reads GAGVSQSPSNKVTEKGKDVELRCDPISGHTALYWYRQSLGQGLEFLIYFQGNSAPDKSGLPSDRFSAERTGGSVSTLTIQRTQQEDSAVYLCASSFSSNEQFFGPGTRLTVL.

The rearrangement uses TRBV5-4 and TRBJ2-7; D is possibly TRBD2 (6 bases). Germline V gene data show CDR1 as SGHNT and CDR2 as YYREEE (reference sequence). Deletions cut 0 bases from V and 7 bases from J, with 17 bases between. This CDR3 region has 15 residues. CDR3 sequence (DNA): TGTGCCAGCAGCTTGGAGGTGGGGGGTTCGTGGGAGCAGTACTTC. It yields the protein CASSLEVGGSWEQYF. Supplemented by reference TRBV5-4 and TRBJ2-7, the full variable domain reads ETGVTQSPTHLIKTRGQQVTLRCSSQSGHNTVSWYQQALGQGPQFIFQYYREEENGRGNFPPRFSGLQFPNYSSELNVNALELDDSALYLCASSLEVGGSWEQYFGPGTRLTVT.

This clone was detected only once. The gene calls are TRBV2 and TRBJ1-5; no clear D. This CDR3 spans 14 amino acids. The germline V gene has CDR1 SNHLY and CDR2 FYNNEI. Trimming removed 6 bases from V and 2 bases from J, with 11 bases in between. CDR3 protein: CASSTTEGNQPQHF. CDR3 sequence (DNA): TGTGCCAGCAGCACAACGGAAGGCAATCAGCCCCAGCATTTT.

This clone has a single count. This chain uses TRBV7-8 with TRBJ2-3, with 12 nucleotides matching TRBD2. V lost 4 bases to trimming and J lost 3 bases; unmatched junction nucleotides: 11. This CDR3 spans 18 amino acids. Germline V lookup: CDR1 SGHVS, CDR2 FQNEAQ. The CDR3 sequence is CASSSNPALAGGTDTQYF. The CDR3 DNA follows: TGTGCCAGCAGCTCCAACCCGGCACTAGCGGGAGGAACAGATACGCAGTATTTT.

V and J are TRBV10-3 and TRBJ1-1; D not resolved. The V gene lost 0 bases and the J gene lost 1 base, with 9 bases spanning the gap. The length of the CDR3 is 15 residues. Per germline, CDR1 ENHRY and CDR2 SYGVKD. The CDR3 region is CAISESIAPNTEAFF. CDR3 DNA: TGTGCCATCAGTGAGTCGATAGCCCCGAACACTGAAGCTTTCTTT.

The chain joins TRBV27 to TRBJ2-3; D tentatively reads TRBD1 or TRBD2 (6 bases each). Germline V gene data show CDR1 as MNHEY and CDR2 as SMNVEV (reference sequence). Trimming took 2 bases from V and 0 from J, leaving 9 bases between them. This CDR3 has 15 amino acids. The CDR3 here is CASSLGGPSTDTQYF. The DNA for the CDR3 is TGTGCCAGCAGTTTAGGGGGGCCAAGCACAGATACGCAGTATTTT.

This chain links TRBV29-1 with TRBJ2-7; D may be TRBD1 or TRBD2 (7 bases each). The germline gives CDR1 SQVTM, CDR2 ANQGSEA. The CDR3 extends over 15 amino acids. With 1 base removed from V and 5 bases from J, the gap between germline ends came to 18 bases. CDR3 in DNA: TGCAGCGTTGAAGGAGTGAGGCAGGGGGGGGACGAGCAGTACTTC. It is translated as CSVEGVRQGGDEQYF.

This clone showed up just once. The V and J genes are TRBV27 and TRBJ2-1; TRBD2 matches 9 bases. This CDR3 is 15 amino acids long. Germline V gene data show CDR1 as MNHEY and CDR2 as SMNVEV (reference sequence). V lost 3 bases to trimming and J lost 6 bases; unmatched junction nucleotides: 6. Here the CDR3 DNA reads TGTGCCAGCAGTTTGGGGCTAGCGGGAACCAATGAGCAGTTCTTC. Translated: CASSLGLAGTNEQFF.

The genes are TRBV9 and TRBJ1-3; D is ambiguous. Germline V lookup: CDR1 SGDLS, CDR2 YYNGEE. V was clipped by 0 bases and J by 4 bases, with 11 bases between them. The CDR3 contains 15 residues. CDR3 nucleotide sequence: TGTGCCAGCAGCGTAGGAACGGGATCAGGAAACACCATATATTTT. Translated, it gives CASSVGTGSGNTIYF.

This chain joins TRBV13 and TRBJ1-2; 8 bases map to TRBD1. The junction had 7 bases not matched to a gene; V was cut back by 3 bases and J by 7 bases. Per the germline V gene, CDR1 is PRHDT and CDR2 is FYEKMQ (reference sequence). This CDR3 spans 14 amino acids. CDR3 DNA sequence: TGTGCCAGCAGCTTCAGGGGGCCGGAGGGTGGCTACACCTTC. It translates to CASSFRGPEGGYTF.

The chain carries TRBV9 and TRBJ1-4, with 7 nucleotides matching TRBD1. From germline, CDR1 is SGDLS and CDR2 YYNGEE. V was pared by 4 bases and J by 4 bases, with 7 bases of the junction left unmatched. The CDR3 length is 15 residues. The CDR3 DNA is TGTGCCAGCAGCCAGTGGGGACAGCTTAATGAAAAACTGTTTTTT. Translation: CASSQWGQLNEKLFF.

This chain uses TRBV9 with TRBJ2-7; D gene unclear. The CDR3 totals 14 residues. Germline CDR1 SGDLS, CDR2 YYNGEE. V gave up 0 bases and J gave up 4 bases, with 11 bases separating them. The CDR3 sequence is CASSVEGPSYEQYF. The CDR3 DNA reads as TGTGCCAGCAGCGTAGAGGGTCCCAGTTACGAGCAGTACTTC. The entire variable domain, with the rest obtained from reference TRBV9 and TRBJ2-7, is as follows: DSGVTQTPKHLITATGQRVTLRCSPRSGDLSVYWYQQSLDQGLQFLIQYYNGEERAKGNILERFSAQQFPDLHSELNLSSLELGDSALYFCASSVEGPSYEQYFGPGTRLTVT.

The rearrangement joins TRBV28 to TRBJ2-5; TRBD1 agrees at 10 bases. V shed 3 bases and J 3 bases; nucleotides not matched to a gene: 1. Germline values: CDR1 MDHEN, CDR2 SYDVKM. This CDR3 has 14 residues. DNA for the CDR3: TGTGCCAGCAGTTTGACAGGGGGCGAAGAGACCCAGTACTTC. As protein: CASSLTGGEETQYF.

The chain links TRBV30 to TRBJ2-7; possibly TRBD2 for D (5 bases). Germline values: CDR1 GTSNPN, CDR2 SVGIG (reference sequence). This CDR3 region has 14 residues. V gave up 2 bases and J gave up 0 bases, with 11 bases separating them. CDR3 sequence reads: CAWSFREGSYEQYF. DNA of the CDR3: TGTGCCTGGAGTTTCCGGGAAGGCTCCTACGAGCAGTACTTC. The full variable domain, its missing parts supplied by reference TRBV30 and TRBJ2-7, is SQTIHQWPATLVQPVGSPLSLECTVEGTSNPNLYWYRQAAGRGLQLLFYSVGIGQISSEVPQNLSASRPQDRQFILSSKKLLLSDSGFYLCAWSFREGSYEQYFGPGTRLTVT.

The chain couples TRBV5-6 to TRBJ1-1; 8 positions agree with TRBD1. CDR3 length: 15 amino acids. Germline V gene lookup returns CDR1 SGHDT and CDR2 YYEEEE. The J segment lost 2 bases and the V segment lost 4 bases, leaving 7 bases of the junction unmatched. The CDR3, as DNA: TGTGCCAGCAGCCCCGGACAGGGAATAAACACTGAAGCTTTCTTT. Translating gives CASSPGQGINTEAFF.

The chain couples TRBV7-9 to TRBJ2-7, with 12 bases matching TRBD1. The CDR3 is 15 amino acids. Germline V gene data show CDR1 as SEHNR and CDR2 as FQNEAQ (reference sequence). The ends lost 5 bases at V and 3 bases at J; junction bases unmatched: 5. This chain's CDR3 is CASSPRDRGLYEQYF. For the CDR3, the DNA is TGTGCCAGCAGCCCCCGGGACAGGGGGCTCTACGAGCAGTACTTC. Complete variable domain (other parts from reference TRBV7-9 and TRBJ2-7): DTGVSQNPRHKITKRGQNVTFRCDPISEHNRLYWYRQTLGQGPEFLTYFQNEAQLEKSRLLSDRFSAERPKGSFSTLEIQRTEQGDSAMYLCASSPRDRGLYEQYFGPGTRLTVT.

The rearrangement uses TRBV10-3 and TRBJ2-1; 8 positions agree with TRBD2. Losses at the gene ends were 3 bases for V and 6 bases for J; bases not matched to a gene: 4. From germline, CDR1 is ENHRY and CDR2 SYGVKD. The CDR3 is 14 amino acids. The CDR3 loop reads CAISEAGASNEQFF. For the CDR3, the DNA is TGTGCCATCAGTGAAGCGGGAGCATCCAATGAGCAGTTCTTC.

The count of this clone is one. V and J are TRBV25-1 and TRBJ2-7; D might be TRBD1 or TRBD2, each matching 5 bases. CDR3 length: 14 amino acids. Germline CDR1 is MGHDK and CDR2 is SYGVNS. The CDR3 DNA is TGTAACCCTTTTGGGGACGATAGCTCCTACGAGCAGTACTTC. This sequence encodes CNPFGDDSSYEQYF.

The genes are TRBV5-3 and TRBJ2-6, with 8 nucleotides matching TRBD1. TRBV5-3 is reported as an ORF; its role is uncertain. V shed 3 bases, J shed 1 base, and the junction held 15 bases outside the gene matches. The CDR3 extends over 20 amino acids. The CDR3 DNA reads TGTGCCAGAAGCTGCGCGACAGGGGAGGTCTCTGGATCTGGGGCCAACGTCCTGACTTTC. Translating gives CARSCATGEVSGSGANVLTF.

The J gene is TRBJ1-5, the V gene TRBV6-1; D remains ambiguous. The germline V gene encodes CDR1 MNHNS and CDR2 SASEGT. This CDR3 has 17 residues. V dropped 4 bases and J dropped 5 bases, with 21 bases sitting between them. The CDR3 coding sequence is TGTGCCAGCAGTGCTCAAGTCGTGACCCCCTCTGATCAGCCCCAGCATTTT. Translated, it gives CASSAQVVTPSDQPQHF.

Notes on this clone: This sample also contains other DNA sequences that code for the same CDR3. This chain links TRBV28 with TRBJ1-5; D gene unclear. The CDR3 has 11 amino acids. Germline V gives CDR1 MDHEN, CDR2 SYDVKM. The V gene lost 6 bases and the J gene lost 2 bases, with 2 bases spanning the gap. This chain's CDR3 is CASSRNQPQHF. In nucleotides, the CDR3 is TGTGCCAGCAGCCGCAATCAGCCCCAGCATTTT.

This chain uses TRBV10-2 with TRBJ1-4, with D possibly being TRBD1 (6 bases). The germline V and J ends were trimmed by 5 bases and 10 bases, with 17 bases remaining between them. From germline, CDR1 is WSHSY and CDR2 SAAADI. The CDR3 loop spans 14 amino acids. CDR3: CASSRTVRDAKLFF. The DNA of the CDR3 is TGCGCCAGCAGTCGGACAGTCCGGGACGCAAAACTGTTTTTT.

On this clone: Other DNA sequences in this sample translate to the same CDR3. The chain joins TRBV6-5 to TRBJ2-7, with 10 bases lining up with TRBD2. The CDR3 runs to 14 residues. The V and J ends lost 5 bases and 2 bases, in that order; junction bases with no gene match: 3. CDR1 is MNHEY and CDR2 is SVGAGI in the germline V gene. The CDR3 DNA reads TGTGCCAGCAGTCCCCTAGCGGGAGCCTACGAGCAGTACTTC. Its protein product is CASSPLAGAYEQYF.

The genes are TRBV2 and TRBJ2-2; 9 positions match TRBD2. The CDR3 spans 17 residues. V shed 7 bases and J 8 bases; nucleotides not matched to a gene: 17. CDR1 SNHLY and CDR2 FYNNEI come from the germline V gene. CDR3 amino acids: CASKVRSAGGPVGELFF. CDR3 in DNA: TGTGCCAGCAAGGTTCGGTCGGCGGGAGGGCCCGTTGGGGAGCTGTTTTTT.

The chain is built from TRBV15 and TRBJ1-6, with D possibly matching TRBD1 (6 bases). V lost 5 bases and J lost 8, with 13 bases in between. CDR3 length: 14 residues. Germline values: CDR1 LNHNV, CDR2 YYDKDF (reference sequence). The CDR3 region has the DNA TGTGCCACCAGCCGGACAGATAGTTATTCACCCCTCCACTTT. Translated, it gives CATSRTDSYSPLHF.

A word on this clone: Other nucleotide sequences from this sample produce the same CDR3. The genes are TRBV27 and TRBJ2-7, with D tentatively TRBD2 (6 bases). CDR3 length equals 12 residues. Looked up from germline, CDR1 is MNHEY and CDR2 is SMNVEV (reference sequence). The V end lost 3 bases, the J end lost 4 bases, and 7 bases lay between the germline ends. CDR3 bases: TGTGCCAGCAGTTTCGGGGGTTACGAGCAGTACTTC. Its protein product is CASSFGGYEQYF.

This clone was seen only once. The V and J genes are TRBV19 and TRBJ2-3; 13 positions agree with TRBD2. This CDR3 is 18 amino acids long. The V and J ends lost 5 bases and 4 bases, in that order; junction bases with no gene match: 12. Germline V gives CDR1 LNHDA, CDR2 SQIVND (reference sequence). The chain's CDR3 is CASSAAGTSGMGPDTQYF. CDR3 DNA sequence: TGTGCCAGTAGTGCCGCCGGGACTAGCGGGATGGGCCCAGATACGCAGTATTTT.